This entry lists 27 T cell receptor beta chains sequenced from one sample in a study of metastatic and nonmetastatic thyroid tumors. TCRdb re-clonotyped the PCR reads via MiXCR. The sample consists of 40,000 to 45,000 clones, less than 3.5% of them appearing once. Each patient went into thyroid surgery without having received any treatment. The specimen sequenced was blood. The receptor source for this set is a female donor with papillary thyroid cancer or a benign thyroid nodule (not recorded which). Some clones in this sample may be carry-over from other donors' samples.

This clone came up a few times. The chain recombines TRBV28 with TRBJ2-7, with unresolved D. The V gene lost 7 bases and the J gene lost 2 bases, with 18 bases spanning the gap. Germline V gene sequence: CDR1 MDHEN, CDR2 SYDVKM. The CDR3 consists of 15 residues. CDR3 DNA: TGTGCCAGCACCCCCCGAACACCTGCCACCTACGAGCAGTACTTC. This encodes CASTPRTPATYEQYF.

This clone was counted only a few times. The chain couples TRBV28 to TRBJ2-7; a possible D gene is TRBD2 (5 bases). The V end lost 8 bases, the J end lost 7 bases, and 18 bases lay between the germline ends. Germline-derived CDR1 and CDR2 are MDHEN and SYDVKM. The CDR3 has 13 amino acids. CDR3 region: CASGTGYVAEQYF. CDR3 in DNA: TGTGCCAGCGGAACCGGGTACGTAGCGGAGCAGTACTTC.

Sample share makes this clone medium-sized. The chain couples TRBV20-1 to TRBJ2-7; TRBD1 matches 8 bases. V was clipped by 5 bases and J by 2 bases; unmatched bases: 8. From germline, CDR1 is DFQATT and CDR2 SNEGSKA (reference sequence). There are 14 residues in the CDR3. Here the CDR3 DNA reads TGCAGTGCTCGCGGACAGGGCGGTACCTACGAGCAGTACTTC. It translates to CSARGQGGTYEQYF.

This clone is classed as large. This chain links TRBV6-1 with TRBJ2-1, with 11 bases fitting TRBD2. Germline V gene sequence: CDR1 MNHNS, CDR2 SASEGT. This CDR3 contains 16 residues. Trimming took 5 bases from V and 9 from J; bases not matched to a gene: 12. CDR3 residues: CASSWLAGGFNAEQFF. CDR3 nucleotides: TGTGCCAGCAGTTGGCTAGCGGGAGGTTTTAATGCTGAGCAGTTCTTC.

The table lists this clone with many counts. A much larger clone differs from this one at a single base, so this may be a read error. This rearrangement joins TRBV20-1 to TRBJ1-1; 8 bases fit TRBD1. This CDR3 region has 14 residues. Germline V CDR1 and CDR2: DFQATT, SNEGSKA (reference sequence). CDR3 region: CSAPKDRVGTEALF. Here the CDR3 DNA reads TGCAGTGCTCCTAAGGACAGGGTAGGCACTGAAGCTCTCTTT.

This clone was picked up many times. The chain uses TRBV6-4 and TRBJ2-1; maybe TRBD2 (5 bases). V gave up 2 bases and J gave up 1 base, with 6 bases separating them. CDR1 is MRHNA, CDR2 SNTAGT, per germline. There are 14 residues in the CDR3. CDR3 protein: CASSDGGSYNEQFF. The CDR3 DNA reads as TGTGCCAGCAGTGACGGCGGGTCCTACAATGAGCAGTTCTTC.

In this sample, this clone turned up many times. The chain links TRBV7-9 to TRBJ1-1; TRBD1 agrees at 7 bases. The CDR3 has 14 residues. With V trimmed by 4 bases and J by 4 bases, 6 bases remained unmatched. The germline gives CDR1 SEHNR, CDR2 FQNEAQ (reference sequence). In DNA, the CDR3 is TGTGCCAGCAGCTCATCGGGACAGCTCACTGAAGCTTTCTTT. Protein sequence: CASSSSGQLTEAFF.

V is TRBV6-1 and J is TRBJ2-3; 11 nucleotides match TRBD2. Germline V CDR1 and CDR2: MNHNS, SASEGT. CDR3 length equals 16 residues. V shed 3 bases and J 2 bases; nucleotides not matched to a gene: 4. In DNA, the CDR3 is TGTGCCAGCAGTGATCTAGCGGGGGGATCCACAGATACGCAGTATTTT. It translates to CASSDLAGGSTDTQYF.

This clone was observed at least ten times. This CDR3 reads CSVDGTSGYEQYF. The CDR3 nucleotides read TGCAGCGTTGATGGGACTAGCGGCTACGAGCAGTACTTC. The rearrangement joins TRBV29-1 to TRBJ2-7; TRBD2 matches 11 bases. The CDR3 runs to 13 residues. The germline gives CDR1 SQVTM, CDR2 ANQGSEA. V trimming: 3 bases; J trimming: 3 bases; junction bases outside the gene matches: 1.

This clone occurred a few times. This rearrangement joins TRBV29-1 to TRBJ2-1; no definite D call. The CDR3 covers 13 residues. V dropped 2 bases and J dropped 5 bases, with 10 bases sitting between them. The germline gives CDR1 SQVTM, CDR2 ANQGSEA. The CDR3 reads CSVEFRINNEQFF. CDR3 DNA: TGCAGCGTTGAATTCAGGATAAACAATGAGCAGTTCTTC.

This clone was counted between two and nine times. CDR3 nucleotide sequence: TGCGCCAGCAGCTCGAATTTACAGGGAAATGAGCAGTTCTTC. Protein sequence: CASSSNLQGNEQFF. This sequence joins TRBV5-1 and TRBJ2-1, with D tentatively TRBD1 (6 bases). CDR1 SGHRS and CDR2 YFSETQ come from the germline V gene. V lost 3 bases and J lost 7, with 14 bases in between. This CDR3 comprises 14 residues.

This clone showed up many times. This chain links TRBV6-1 with TRBJ2-1; 9 bases map to TRBD2. Germline V gene lookup returns CDR1 MNHNS and CDR2 SASEGT. V lost 4 bases and J lost 5; bases outside the gene matches: 15. CDR3 length equals 18 residues. The chain's CDR3 is CASSVAFYSGRNNNEQFF. DNA of the CDR3: TGTGCCAGCAGTGTCGCCTTCTATAGCGGGAGAAACAACAATGAGCAGTTCTTC.

The chain has TRBV6-5 and TRBJ1-1; D unclear. CDR1 is MNHEY, CDR2 SVGAGI, per germline. V lost 4 bases and J 6 bases, leaving 9 bases between the germline ends. This CDR3 contains 12 residues. Here the CDR3 reads CASSSTVSEAFF. For the CDR3, the DNA is TGTGCCAGCAGTTCCACGGTTTCTGAAGCTTTCTTT.

This clone is labeled medium-sized (0.01 to 0.1%). This rearrangement joins TRBV19 to TRBJ2-1, with D perhaps matching TRBD2 (5 bases). The germline V and J ends were trimmed by 7 bases and 7 bases, with 23 bases remaining between them. Germline assignment: CDR1 LNHDA and CDR2 SQIVND (reference sequence). This CDR3 is 16 amino acids long. For the CDR3, the DNA is TGTGCCAGTACCGATGCCTACAAGGGAGCAGGAAATGAGCAGTTCTTC. Its translation: CASTDAYKGAGNEQFF.

Here the CDR3 reads CSAKQGAGTDTQYF. CDR3 nucleotide sequence: TGCAGTGCTAAACAGGGCGCAGGCACAGATACGCAGTATTTT. The chain recombines TRBV20-1 with TRBJ2-3; possible D gene TRBD1, 6 bases. Germline lookup yields CDR1 DFQATT and CDR2 SNEGSKA (reference sequence). V was cut by 4 bases and J by 1 base, with 12 bases left in between. The CDR3 is 14 residues long.

The chain combines TRBV12-3 or TRBV12-4 with TRBJ1-2; D perhaps matches TRBD1 (5 bases). The CDR3 has 12 amino acids. The V end lost 8 bases, the J end lost 7 bases, and 14 bases lay between the germline ends. In DNA form, the CDR3 reads TGTGCCAGCCTAAGTTGGGGCGGTGGCTACACCTTC. This encodes CASLSWGGGYTF.

This clone was found a few times. The V and J genes are TRBV20-1 and TRBJ1-2, with 7 bases lining up with TRBD1. CDR3 length: 15 residues. Trimming took 3 bases from V and 0 from J; bases not matched to a gene: 7. From germline, CDR1 is DFQATT and CDR2 SNEGSKA (reference sequence). The CDR3 region is CSASPGGLANYGYTF. The DNA for the CDR3 is TGCAGTGCTAGCCCAGGGGGGCTGGCTAACTATGGCTACACCTTC.

The chain links TRBV24-1 to TRBJ2-1, with D possibly matching TRBD2 (6 bases). Germline V gene sequence: CDR1 KGHDR, CDR2 SFDVKD. The CDR3 spans 16 residues. Trimming stripped 2 bases from V and 5 bases from J, with 15 bases between. The CDR3 sequence: CATSDYYPTRNNEQFF. Written as DNA, the CDR3 is TGTGCCACCAGTGATTACTACCCGACTAGGAACAATGAGCAGTTCTTC.

This clone has a count of ten or more. This sequence joins TRBV5-6 and TRBJ1-5, with a tentative D call TRBD1 (5 bases). Trimming took 3 bases from V and 1 from J, leaving 11 bases between them. Germline V gene sequence: CDR1 SGHDT, CDR2 YYEEEE. The CDR3 consists of 15 residues. CDR3 DNA: TGTGCCAGCAGCTCCACCTGGGACAGCAATCAGCCCCAGCATTTT. It yields the protein CASSSTWDSNQPQHF.

The rearrangement joins TRBV12-3 or TRBV12-4 to TRBJ1-6; the D is unclear. CDR3 size: 12 residues. V gave up 3 bases and J gave up 9 bases, with 6 bases separating them. CDR3 loop: CASSLDSSPLHF. The CDR3 DNA reads as TGTGCCAGCAGTTTGGACTCTTCACCCCTCCACTTT.

This clone occurred many times. Other DNA sequences from this sample encode an identical CDR3 as well. The chain links TRBV11-2 to TRBJ2-1, with TRBD2 matching 12 bases. With V trimmed by 3 bases and J by 4 bases, 1 base remained unmatched. CDR1 is SGHAT, CDR2 FQNNGV, per germline. This CDR3 is 15 amino acids long. The CDR3 spells CASSFGTSGYNEQFF. The CDR3, as DNA: TGTGCCAGCAGCTTCGGGACTAGCGGGTACAATGAGCAGTTCTTC.

The sample holds many counts of this clone. This chain joins TRBV11-3 and TRBJ2-7; 8 bases agree with TRBD2. The CDR3 is 15 residues long. The germline gives CDR1 SGHNT, CDR2 YENEEA. The J segment lost 0 bases and the V segment lost 3 bases, leaving 4 bases of the junction unmatched. The CDR3 sequence: CASSFTSGPSYEQYF. In nucleotides, the CDR3 is TGTGCCAGCAGCTTTACTAGCGGACCCTCCTACGAGCAGTACTTC.

This clone was counted ten times or more. The CDR3 here is CASSTGQGYEQFF. The DNA for the CDR3 is TGTGCCAGCAGCACGGGACAGGGTTATGAGCAGTTCTTC. The J gene is TRBJ2-1, the V gene TRBV11-2, with 9 bases lining up with TRBD1. V trimming: 5 bases; J trimming: 8 bases; junction bases outside the gene matches: 4. In germline, CDR1 is SGHAT, CDR2 FQNNGV. The CDR3 totals 13 residues.

This clone was counted many times. This chain connects TRBV19 to TRBJ1-2; 7 bases fit TRBD1. Trimming took 1 base from V and 1 from J; bases not matched to a gene: 6. The CDR3 runs to 16 residues. Looked up from germline, CDR1 is LNHDA and CDR2 is SQIVND (reference sequence). The CDR3 protein is CASSIVPGQSNYGYTF. The CDR3 nucleotides read TGTGCCAGTAGTATAGTCCCGGGACAGAGTAACTATGGCTACACCTTC.

This clone was detected ten times or more. The DNA for the CDR3 is TGTGCCAGCAGCCTACGGGACACTGAAGCTTTCTTT. This codes for CASSLRDTEAFF. The chain carries TRBV6-1 and TRBJ1-1; unclear D gene. The germline CDR1 and CDR2 sequences are MNHNS and SASEGT. CDR3 length equals 12 residues. The V end was cut by 6 bases, the J end by 3 bases, with 8 bases between.

This clone was observed many times. The chain employs TRBV28 and TRBJ1-1; D is ambiguous. The CDR3 length is 14 residues. V lost 6 bases, J lost 1 base, and 12 bases lay in between. Looked up from germline, CDR1 is MDHEN and CDR2 is SYDVKM. DNA for the CDR3: TGTGCCAGCAGCCCGGGGTGGGGGAACACTGAAGCTTTCTTT. This translates into CASSPGWGNTEAFF.

Ten or more counts support this clone. V is TRBV7-2 and J is TRBJ2-2; 9 nucleotides line up with TRBD1. With V trimmed by 6 bases and J by 4 bases, 12 bases remained unmatched. This CDR3 is 17 amino acids long. Germline V CDR1 and CDR2: SGHTA, FQGNSA. The CDR3 DNA reads as TGTGCCAGCAGTTCCCGCCCGGGACAGGGTGCCACCGGGGAGCTGTTTTTT. Encoded protein: CASSSRPGQGATGELFF.